The clone carrying this T cell receptor (beta chain) has ten or more counts. Its antigen is not identified. This sample was taken from a study of regulatory T cells in long-lasting Graves disease. Overall study results and limits: Clonotypes that were public and shared totalled a few thousand in persistent patients versus about a thousand in new patients.

The time point denotes: newly diagnosed GD, antithyroid drugs for less than 3 months. The authors made the TCR library using RNA they extracted from PBMCs. Investigators report Graves' disease was diagnosed under American Thyroid Association guidelines. EDTA tubes received about 8.2 milliliters of drawn peripheral blood. Germline assignment: CDR1 SEHNR and CDR2 FQNEAQ (reference sequence). Trimming took 2 bases from V and 6 from J, leaving 16 bases between them. The CDR3 spans 15 residues. Library construction for TCR beta used iRepertoire HTBI primers and Arm-PCR of CDR3 regions. MiXCR was run by TCRdb on the multiplex PCR reads, yielding one entry per CDR3 protein. The sample shows around 400,000 distinct CDR3 sequences, 15% of them seen only once.

The source material was peripheral blood mononuclear cells (PBMCs), sampled at new diagnosis, from a patient treated with antithyroid drugs. This clonotype originated in a female donor with Graves disease. V gene TRBV7-9 combines with J gene TRBJ1-2; D not certain. CDR3 region: CASSLHDALQDGYTF. The CDR3 DNA reads TGTGCCAGCAGCTTACATGACGCCCTCCAGGATGGCTACACCTTC.